The 9 T cell receptor beta chains below were found in one sample sequenced in a study of blood T cell repertoires in COVID-19. Profiled with immunoSEQ multiplex PCR; TCRdb holds only in-frame clones, not every one. The sample includes approximately 180,000 clones, roughly 90% seen only once; the top ten take 0.5% to 0.55%. Source material: peripheral blood. The receptors derive from a man aged 50-60 years with acute or convalescent COVID-19.

As DNA, the CDR3 is TGTGCCAGCAGTTACGGGACAGGGAATTACTCACCCCTCCACTTT. Its protein is CASSYGTGNYSPLHF. This chain links TRBV6-5 with TRBJ1-6; 9 nucleotides match TRBD1. Germline V gene sequence: CDR1 MNHEY, CDR2 SVGAGI. Trimming at V came to 2 bases and at J to 10 bases, leaving 6 bases not matched to a gene. The CDR3 covers 15 residues.

V and J are TRBV27 and TRBJ1-4; 9 positions agree with TRBD1. V trimming: 2 bases; J trimming: 8 bases; junction bases outside the gene matches: 18. Germline CDR1 reads MNHEY; CDR2 reads SMNVEV (reference sequence). This CDR3 spans 19 amino acids. DNA of the CDR3: TGTGCCAGCAGTTTAGGCCCGAATTTAAACAGGGGGCTGGAAGAAAAACTGTTTTTT. As protein: CASSLGPNLNRGLEEKLFF.

The chain uses TRBV5-4 and TRBJ1-6; D is ambiguous. The CDR3 is made up of 16 amino acids. Trimming removed 4 bases from V and 5 bases from J, with 16 bases in between. CDR1 SGHNT and CDR2 YYREEE come from the germline V gene (reference sequence). CDR3 nucleotides: TGTGCCAGCAGCCGACTACCCGGACGGGATAATTCACCCCTCCACTTT. This encodes CASSRLPGRDNSPLHF.

The CDR3 coding sequence is TGTGCCAGCAGCTTTAATCGGGACGATAGCGGGCTGTACGAGCAGTACTTC. Its translation is CASSFNRDDSGLYEQYF. The chain carries TRBV4-2 and TRBJ2-7; 7 bases fit TRBD2. Germline values: CDR1 LGHNA, CDR2 YNFKEQ. The CDR3 spans 17 residues. Trimming took 5 bases from V and 4 from J; bases not matched to a gene: 17.

V gene TRBV2 combines with J gene TRBJ2-7; D is possibly TRBD2 (7 bases). With 8 bases removed from V and 6 bases from J, the gap between germline ends came to 14 bases. Germline CDR1 and CDR2: SNHLY and FYNNEI. This CDR3 contains 12 residues. The CDR3 sequence: CASEKGGTEQYV. The CDR3 DNA sequence: TGTGCCAGCGAGAAGGGGGGGACCGAGCAGTACGTC.

The V call is TRBV10-3, the J call TRBJ1-3, with TRBD1 matching over 9 bases. The CDR3 is 14 residues long. Germline V CDR1 and CDR2: ENHRY, SYGVKD. V dropped 6 bases and J dropped 2; count of bases not matched to a gene: 2. CDR3 nucleotide sequence: TGTGCCATCAGGGGGGACAGGGCTGGAAACACCATATATTTT. Translating gives CAIRGDRAGNTIYF.

This clone was observed once. The V gene is TRBV18, the J gene TRBJ1-4; 8 nucleotides match TRBD1. The CDR3 consists of 17 residues. Germline loops: CDR1 KGHSH, CDR2 LQKENI. Trimming took 3 bases from V and 2 from J; bases not matched to a gene: 8. The CDR3 loop is CASSPFGTGGTNEKLFF. The CDR3 nucleotides read TGTGCCAGCTCACCCTTCGGGACAGGTGGCACTAATGAAAAACTGTTTTTT.

This clone was counted once. The CDR3 DNA sequence: TGTGCCATCAGGGGTACTAGCGCCGGGGAGCTGTTTTTT. This sequence encodes CAIRGTSAGELFF. This chain joins TRBV10-3 and TRBJ2-2; 7 bases are shared with TRBD2. The CDR3 runs to 13 residues. CDR1 ENHRY and CDR2 SYGVKD come from the germline V gene. The junction had 4 bases not matched to a gene; V was cut back by 6 bases and J by 6 bases.

This sequence joins TRBV28 and TRBJ1-2; D perhaps matches TRBD1 (6 bases). Trimming removed 5 bases at V and 4 bases at J, with 17 bases between. In germline, CDR1 is MDHEN, CDR2 SYDVKM. The CDR3 is made up of 15 amino acids. CDR3 region: CASSPYGSGAYGYTF. The CDR3 DNA follows: TGTGCCAGCAGTCCATACGGGTCAGGGGCCTATGGCTACACCTTC.